These T cell receptor beta chains were read from a single sample in a study of blood T cell repertoires in COVID-19. Sequencing used immunoSEQ multiplex PCR; TCRdb keeps in-frame clones, though not all of them. The data show some 190,000 clones, about 82% seen once. The sequencing sample was made of PBMCs or T cells enriched from blood (not recorded which). These receptors were obtained from a man aged 40-55 years with acute COVID-19. The CDR3 runs from the conserved cysteine through the conserved F or W. The D gene is left open where the match is weak. Size is omitted from some rows. Given values are once, few, many or a class for expanded clones.

>TRBJ1-1|NA|TRBV28|NA
CASSSTSTGYTEAFF
TGTGCCAGCAGTTCGACCTCAACAGGGTACACTGAAGCTTTCTTT
>TRBJ1-2|NA|TRBV4-1|TRBD1
CASSHPHAGQGNYGYTF
TGCGCCAGCAGCCACCCTCACGCGGGACAGGGGAACTATGGCTACACCTTC
>TRBJ1-5|NA|TRBV3-1/TRBV3-2|NA
CASSPGPQGGQPQHF
TGTGCCAGCAGCCCAGGACCTCAGGGAGGTCAGCCCCAGCATTTT
>TRBJ1-5|NA|TRBV2|TRBD1
CASSFRQGGQPQHF
TGTGCCAGCAGTTTTCGACAGGGGGGACAGCCCCAGCATTTT
>TRBJ1-2|NA|TRBV6-5|NA
CASGRSGGGYTF
TGTGCCAGCGGGCGATCGGGGGGGGGCTACACCTTC
>TRBJ2-2|NA|TRBV29-1|TRBD2
CSVERGRTGGELFF
TGCAGCGTTGAACGCGGGAGAACAGGCGGGGAGCTGTTTTTT
>TRBJ2-7|once|TRBV27|TRBD2
CASLTRGSGNYEQYF
TGTGCCAGCCTAACCCGGGGTAGCGGGAACTACGAGCAGTACTTC
>TRBJ2-7|NA|TRBV12-3/TRBV12-4|NA
CASSFSGYEQYF
TGTGCCAGCAGTTTTTCGGGCTACGAGCAGTACTTC
>TRBJ1-6|NA|TRBV4-2|NA
CASSPGGYNSPLHF
TGTGCCAGCAGCCCGGGGGGTTATAATTCACCCCTCCACTTT
>TRBJ1-1|few|TRBV28|NA
CASSPTDQQITEAFF
TGTGCCAGCAGTCCGACAGACCAGCAGATCACTGAAGCTTTCTTT
>TRBJ2-1|NA|TRBV19|TRBD1
CASSIDRGGQGSFNEQFF
TGTGCCAGTAGTATAGATCGAGGGGGACAGGGAAGTTTCAATGAGCAGTTCTTC
>TRBJ2-7|NA|TRBV7-8|NA
CASSSTTAGNKGRYF
TGTGCCAGCAGCTCAACGACAGCTGGAAACAAAGGGCGGTACTTC
>TRBJ1-3|NA|TRBV7-3|TRBD1
CASSAQGQLSGNTIYF
TGTGCCAGCAGCGCCCAGGGACAGTTATCTGGAAACACCATATATTTT
>TRBJ1-1|NA|TRBV10-3|NA
CAIRGDTEAFF
TGTGCCATCAGGGGAGACACTGAAGCTTTCTTT
>TRBJ1-4|NA|TRBV30|TRBD1
CAGDRAGEKLFF
TGTGCGGGGGACAGGGCGGGTGAAAAACTGTTTTTT
>TRBJ1-1|NA|TRBV11-3|TRBD1
CASSLDGQGATEAFF
TGTGCCAGCAGCTTAGACGGACAGGGGGCCACTGAAGCTTTCTTT
>TRBJ2-2|NA|TRBV29-1|NA
CSVFQNTGELFF
TGCAGCGTTTTCCAGAACACCGGGGAGCTGTTTTTT
>TRBJ2-5|NA|TRBV15|TRBD2
CATSRGSGRAQETQYF
TGTGCCACCAGCAGAGGTAGCGGGAGGGCCCAAGAGACCCAGTACTTC
>TRBJ2-2|NA|TRBV28|NA
CASSLVVHPNTGELFF
TGTGCCAGCAGTTTAGTAGTTCACCCGAACACCGGGGAGCTGTTTTTT
>TRBJ1-2|NA|TRBV30|NA
CAWSASPNYGYTF
TGTGCCTGGAGTGCATCCCCTAACTATGGCTACACCTTC
>TRBJ1-5|NA|TRBV7-8|TRBD1
CASSYGRGPYQPQHF
TGTGCCAGCAGTTACGGCAGGGGGCCGTATCAGCCCCAGCATTTT
>TRBJ2-7|once|TRBV7-3|TRBD2
CASSPRTSGVYEQYF
TGTGCCAGCAGCCCGCGGACTAGCGGAGTTTACGAGCAGTACTTC
>TRBJ2-7|NA|TRBV15|NA
CATSRDRTSSHEQYF
TGTGCCACCAGCAGAGATCGTACCAGTTCGCACGAGCAGTACTTC
>TRBJ1-4|NA|TRBV5-8|NA
CASSTPTGVREKLFF
TGTGCCAGCAGCACCCCCACGGGGGTCAGAGAAAAACTGTTTTTT
>TRBJ1-1|NA|TRBV28|NA
CASSLNNRNTEAFF
TGTGCCAGCAGTTTAAACAACAGGAACACTGAAGCTTTCTTT
>TRBJ2-3|NA|TRBV6-5|NA
CASSYSWARTDTQYF
TGTGCCAGCAGTTACTCGTGGGCCCGAACAGATACGCAGTATTTT
>TRBJ2-1|NA|TRBV7-6|TRBD2
CASSRTSGSANEQFF
TGTGCCAGCAGCCGGACTAGCGGGAGTGCAAATGAGCAGTTCTTC
>TRBJ2-7|NA|TRBV29-1|TRBD1
CSVVGTDNYEQYF
TGCAGCGTTGTCGGGACAGATAACTACGAGCAGTACTTC
>TRBJ2-1|NA|TRBV18|TRBD2
CASSRSQPLAGKNEQFF
TGTGCCAGCTCACGTAGTCAGCCACTAGCGGGAAAAAATGAGCAGTTCTTC
>TRBJ2-1|NA|TRBV2|TRBD2
CASLGGITAGVINNEQFF
TGTGCCAGCCTGGGGGGGATAACAGCGGGAGTAATAAACAATGAGCAGTTCTTC
>TRBJ1-2|few|TRBV12-3/TRBV12-4|TRBD1
CASSLTGPGGYTF
TGTGCCAGCAGTCTGACAGGGCCAGGTGGCTACACCTTC
>TRBJ1-1|few|TRBV28|NA
CASSWGRLGAFF
TGTGCCAGCAGTTGGGGCCGCCTGGGGGCTTTCTTT
>TRBJ1-6|NA|TRBV2|TRBD1
CASSVRRRDRGFNSPLHF
TGTGCCAGCAGTGTAAGGAGAAGGGACAGGGGGTTTAATTCACCCCTCCACTTT
>TRBJ2-1|NA|TRBV14|NA
CASSLGLYNEQFF
TGTGCCAGCAGCTTAGGACTGTACAATGAGCAGTTCTTC
>TRBJ2-7|NA|TRBV3-1/TRBV3-2|TRBD1
CASSPQDRDGTEQYF
TGTGCCAGCAGCCCCCAGGACAGGGACGGGACCGAGCAGTACTTC
>TRBJ2-5|NA|TRBV11-2|TRBD1
CASSLQGAFGETQYF
TGTGCCAGCAGCTTACAGGGGGCCTTCGGCGAGACCCAGTACTTC
>TRBJ1-1|NA|TRBV19|NA
CAARGTEAFF
TGTGCGGCAAGGGGTACTGAAGCTTTCTTT
>TRBJ1-6|NA|TRBV14|NA
CASSGGPYLHF
TGTGCCAGCAGCGGAGGCCCTTATCTCCACTTT
>TRBJ2-3|NA|TRBV7-3|NA
CASRGSSTDTQYF
TGTGCCAGCCGCGGTTCTAGCACAGATACGCAGTATTTT